This T cell receptor (beta chain) was profiled in a study of CD8+CD57+ T cells in acquired aplastic anemia. Across the study: Across the sorted CD4+ and CD8+ cells, DNA amounts averaged 3.2 ug.

Whoever was chosen for sequencing had shown CD8+CD57+ cell expansion by flow cytometry. Each patient carried a diagnosis of severe acquired aplastic anemia. The study sampled blood from patients who had received no therapy. Genomic DNA was employed as the template in profiling TCR beta VDJ and CDR3. TCRdb ran MiXCR on the reads and lists one entry per CDR3 protein. The sample includes a few hundred thousand distinct CDR3 sequences, roughly 50% of them seen just once. On this clonotype: The germline gene is not matched at one end of the junction; a read error may be the cause.

This clonotype was sampled from a human donor with aplastic anemia. The sample consisted of sorted CD4+, CD8+, or CD8+CD57+ T cells (not recorded which) from PBMCs.

This chain's CDR3 is CASSARDSSYEQCF. Here the CDR3 DNA reads TGTGCCAGCAGCGCCCGGGACAGCTCCTACGAGCAGTGCTTC. The chain joins TRBV25-1 to TRBJ2-7, with 7 bases matching TRBD1. Germline V gives CDR1 MGHDK, CDR2 SYGVNS. This CDR3 spans 14 amino acids.